This T cell receptor (beta chain) originates from a study of blood T cell repertoires in COVID-19. Study in general: Samples taken during acute and convalescent COVID-19 were collected in the United States, Italy and Spain. T cells, B-cell-depleted T cells, or PBMCs provided the cDNA or gDNA that served as material.

Original methodology: From reference gene primer amplification, estimates of nucleated cell counts were derived. Repertoires were generated with immunoSEQ multiplex PCR, while TCRdb's copy carries only in-frame clones and drops some. V and J calls plus clone size are reproduced from that table; the DNA served to infer D and trimming. The sample includes about 230,000 clones, around 84% of them seen just once. V was pared by 2 bases and J by 5 bases, with 8 bases between. Germline-derived CDR1 and CDR2 are SGHTA and FQGNSA. The CDR3 contains 13 residues. Sequenced input: peripheral blood. The receptor was derived from a woman aged 35 to 49 who had recovered from COVID-19. The chain recombines TRBV7-2 with TRBJ2-3; TRBD1 might be the D (6 bases). CDR3 sequence (DNA): TGTGCCAGCAGCTTACAGGGGAGAGATACGCAGTATTTT. Protein product: CASSLQGRDTQYF.